The 3 T cell receptor beta chains below come from one sample, sequenced in a study of technical replicates of blood from several donors. Libraries were prepared by immunoSEQ multiplex PCR; TCRdb keeps only in-frame clonotypes and omits some of them. The table has 75,000 to 100,000 clones, roughly 94% seen once. The sample was T cells isolated from PBMCs. These receptor sequences come from a human donor in good health.

The chain combines TRBV5-1 with TRBJ1-4; D is perhaps TRBD1 (6 bases). The CDR3 loop spans 15 amino acids. V was cut by 6 bases and J by 5 bases, with 17 bases left in between. Germline V lookup: CDR1 SGHRS, CDR2 YFSETQ. CDR3 amino acids: CASKDSKEENEKLFF. As DNA, the CDR3 is TGCGCCAGCAAGGACAGTAAGGAGGAAAATGAAAAACTGTTTTTT.

The table lists this clone with a count of one. The rearrangement links TRBV29-1 to TRBJ2-1; D perhaps matches TRBD2 (6 bases). V was pared by 7 bases and J by 6 bases, with 25 bases between. The CDR3 sequence is 16 residues long. Germline V lookup: CDR1 SQVTM, CDR2 ANQGSEA. The CDR3 is CSAPTGGSPYSNEQFF. In nucleotides, the CDR3 is TGCAGCGCCCCAACTGGAGGGTCCCCCTACTCCAATGAGCAGTTCTTC.

The chain joins TRBV9 to TRBJ1-1, with D possibly TRBD1 on 6 matching bases. V lost 4 bases to trimming and J lost 4 bases, with 17 bases between them. The CDR3 totals 15 residues. The germline gives CDR1 SGDLS, CDR2 YYNGEE. CDR3 residues: CASSPDGGGATEAFF. The CDR3 nucleotides read TGTGCCAGCAGCCCTGACGGAGGGGGGGCCACTGAAGCTTTCTTT.